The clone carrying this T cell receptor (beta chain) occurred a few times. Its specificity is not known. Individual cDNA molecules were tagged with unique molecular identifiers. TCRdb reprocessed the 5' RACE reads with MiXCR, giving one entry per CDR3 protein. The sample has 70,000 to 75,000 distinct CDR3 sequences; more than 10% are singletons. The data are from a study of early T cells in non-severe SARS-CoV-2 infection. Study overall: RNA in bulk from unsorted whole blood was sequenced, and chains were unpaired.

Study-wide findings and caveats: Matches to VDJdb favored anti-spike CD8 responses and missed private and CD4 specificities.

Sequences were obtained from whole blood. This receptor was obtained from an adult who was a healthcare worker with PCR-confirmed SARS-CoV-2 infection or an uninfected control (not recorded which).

DNA of the CDR3: TGTGCCAGCAGTTATAGTGGACTAGCGGGGACCGAGCAGTACTTC. Its protein product is CASSYSGLAGTEQYF. This chain joins TRBV6-5 and TRBJ2-7; 12 nucleotides align to TRBD2. Germline CDR1 is MNHEY and CDR2 is SVGAGI. CDR3 length: 15 residues. Unmatched junction bases numbered 6, after V lost 3 bases and J lost 6 bases.